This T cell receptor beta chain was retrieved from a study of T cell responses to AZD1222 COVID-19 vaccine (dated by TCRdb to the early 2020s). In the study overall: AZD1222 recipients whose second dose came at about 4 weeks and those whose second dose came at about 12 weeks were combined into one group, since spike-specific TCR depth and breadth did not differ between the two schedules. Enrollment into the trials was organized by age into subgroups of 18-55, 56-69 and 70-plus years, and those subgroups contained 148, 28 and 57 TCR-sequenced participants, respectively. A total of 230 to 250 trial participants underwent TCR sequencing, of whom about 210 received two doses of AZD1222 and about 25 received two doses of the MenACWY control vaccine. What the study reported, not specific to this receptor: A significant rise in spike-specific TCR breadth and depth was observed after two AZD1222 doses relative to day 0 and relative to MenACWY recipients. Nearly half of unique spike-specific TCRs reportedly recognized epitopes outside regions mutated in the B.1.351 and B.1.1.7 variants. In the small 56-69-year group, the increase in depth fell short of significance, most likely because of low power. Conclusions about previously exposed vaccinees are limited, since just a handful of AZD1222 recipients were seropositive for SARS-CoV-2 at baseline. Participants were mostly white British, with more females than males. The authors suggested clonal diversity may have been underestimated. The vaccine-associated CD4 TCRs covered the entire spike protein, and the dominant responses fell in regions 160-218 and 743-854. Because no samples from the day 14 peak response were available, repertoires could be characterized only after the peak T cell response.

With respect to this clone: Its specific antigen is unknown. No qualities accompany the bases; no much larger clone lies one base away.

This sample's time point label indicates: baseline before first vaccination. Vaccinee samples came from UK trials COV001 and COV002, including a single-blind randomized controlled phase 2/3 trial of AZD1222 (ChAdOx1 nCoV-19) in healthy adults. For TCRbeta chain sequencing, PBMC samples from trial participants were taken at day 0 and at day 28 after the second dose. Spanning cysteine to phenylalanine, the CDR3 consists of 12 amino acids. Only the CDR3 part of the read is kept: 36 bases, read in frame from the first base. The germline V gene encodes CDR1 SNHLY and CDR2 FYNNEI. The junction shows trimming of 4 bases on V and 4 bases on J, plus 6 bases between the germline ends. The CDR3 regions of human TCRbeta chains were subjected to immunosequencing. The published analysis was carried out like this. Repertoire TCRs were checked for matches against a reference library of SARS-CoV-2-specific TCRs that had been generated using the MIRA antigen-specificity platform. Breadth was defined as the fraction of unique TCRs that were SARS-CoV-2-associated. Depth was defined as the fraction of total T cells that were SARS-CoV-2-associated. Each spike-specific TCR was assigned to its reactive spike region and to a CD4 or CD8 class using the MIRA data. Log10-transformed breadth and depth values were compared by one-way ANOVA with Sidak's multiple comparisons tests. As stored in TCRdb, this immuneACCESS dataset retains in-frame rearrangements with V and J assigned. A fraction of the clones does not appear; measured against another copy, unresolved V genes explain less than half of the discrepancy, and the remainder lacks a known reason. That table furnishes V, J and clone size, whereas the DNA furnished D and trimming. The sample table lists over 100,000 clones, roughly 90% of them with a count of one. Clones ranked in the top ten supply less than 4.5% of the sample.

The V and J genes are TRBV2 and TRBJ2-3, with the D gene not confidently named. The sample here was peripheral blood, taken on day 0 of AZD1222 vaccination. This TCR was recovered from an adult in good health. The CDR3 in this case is CASSVLADTQYF. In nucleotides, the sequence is TGTGCCAGCAGTGTCCTCGCAGATACGCAGTATTTT.